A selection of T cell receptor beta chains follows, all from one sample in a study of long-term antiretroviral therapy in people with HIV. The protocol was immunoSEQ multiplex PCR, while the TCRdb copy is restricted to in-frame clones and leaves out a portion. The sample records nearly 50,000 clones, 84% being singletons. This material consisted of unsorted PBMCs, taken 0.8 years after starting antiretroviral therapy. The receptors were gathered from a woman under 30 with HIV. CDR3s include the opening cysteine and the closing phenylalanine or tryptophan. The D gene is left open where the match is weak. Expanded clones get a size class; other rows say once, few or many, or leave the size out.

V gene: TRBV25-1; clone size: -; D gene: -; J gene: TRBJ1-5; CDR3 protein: CASSGQWGGNQPQHF; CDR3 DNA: TGTGCCAGCAGTGGACAGTGGGGTGGCAATCAGCCCCAGCATTTT
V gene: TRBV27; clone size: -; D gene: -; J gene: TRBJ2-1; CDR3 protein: CASSINRRPVVGYNEQFF; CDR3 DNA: TGTGCCAGCAGTATCAACCGACGGCCTGTGGTGGGGTACAATGAGCAGTTCTTC
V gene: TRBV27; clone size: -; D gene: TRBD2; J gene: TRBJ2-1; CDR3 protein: CASSFSAAGERKVNEQFF; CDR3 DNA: TGTGCCAGCAGTTTTTCTGCCGCGGGAGAGAGAAAAGTAAATGAGCAGTTCTTC
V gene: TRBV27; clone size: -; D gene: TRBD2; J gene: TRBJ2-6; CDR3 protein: CASSSHYRSGSRSGANVLTF; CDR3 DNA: TGTGCCAGCAGCTCCCACTATCGTAGCGGGAGTCGGTCTGGGGCCAACGTCCTGACTTTC
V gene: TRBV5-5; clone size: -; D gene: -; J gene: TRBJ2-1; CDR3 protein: CASSALTGSYNEQFF; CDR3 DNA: TGTGCCAGCAGCGCCTTAACAGGGTCCTACAATGAGCAGTTCTTC
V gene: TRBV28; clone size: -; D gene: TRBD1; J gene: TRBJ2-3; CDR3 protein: CASRFRGQPDTQYF; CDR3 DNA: TGTGCCAGCCGATTCAGGGGGCAACCAGATACGCAGTATTTT
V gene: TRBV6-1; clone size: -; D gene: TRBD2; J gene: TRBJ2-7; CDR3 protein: CASSQGVGGGQTYEQYF; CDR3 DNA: TGTGCCAGCAGTCAAGGGGTCGGGGGGGGACAAACCTACGAGCAGTACTTC
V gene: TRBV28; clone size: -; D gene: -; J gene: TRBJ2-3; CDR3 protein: CASSYWVERGSTDTQYF; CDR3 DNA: TGTGCCAGCAGTTACTGGGTGGAGCGAGGGAGCACAGATACGCAGTATTTT
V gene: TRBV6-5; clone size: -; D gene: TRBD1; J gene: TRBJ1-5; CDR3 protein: CASSSDRDSRNEAQHF; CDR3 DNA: TGTGCCAGCAGTTCTGACCGGGACAGCCGGAATGAAGCCCAGCATTTT
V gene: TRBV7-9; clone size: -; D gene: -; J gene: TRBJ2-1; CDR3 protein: CASSLESTGQENEQFF; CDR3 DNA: TGTGCCAGCAGCTTAGAGTCAACAGGGCAGGAGAATGAGCAGTTCTTC
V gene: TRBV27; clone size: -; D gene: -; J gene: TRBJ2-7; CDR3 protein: CASSLAALNEQYF; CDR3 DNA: TGTGCCAGCAGTTTAGCGGCTTTGAACGAGCAGTACTTC
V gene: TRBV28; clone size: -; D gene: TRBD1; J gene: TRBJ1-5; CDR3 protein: CASITWTGPDQPQHF; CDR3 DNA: TGTGCCAGCATTACCTGGACAGGCCCTGATCAGCCCCAGCATTTT
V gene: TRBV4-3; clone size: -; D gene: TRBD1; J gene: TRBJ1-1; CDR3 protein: CASSPGQGLDTEAFF; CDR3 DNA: TGCGCCAGCAGCCCAGGACAGGGATTGGACACTGAAGCTTTCTTT
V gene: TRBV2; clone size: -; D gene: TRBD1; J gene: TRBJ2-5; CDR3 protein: CASNRPMGQGETQYF; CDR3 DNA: TGTGCCAGCAACAGACCTATGGGACAGGGGGAGACCCAGTACTTC
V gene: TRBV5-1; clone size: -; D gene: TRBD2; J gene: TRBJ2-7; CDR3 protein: CASSLNRGLGGSGRAVYEQYF; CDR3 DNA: TGCGCCAGCAGCTTGAATCGGGGGCTCGGGGGTAGCGGGAGGGCCGTCTACGAGCAGTACTTC
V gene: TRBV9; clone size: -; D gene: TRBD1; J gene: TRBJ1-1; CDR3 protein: CASSTRGSNTEAFF; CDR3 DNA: TGTGCCAGCAGCACCAGGGGGTCGAACACTGAAGCTTTCTTT
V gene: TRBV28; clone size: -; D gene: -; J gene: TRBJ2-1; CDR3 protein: CASSFPGNEQFF; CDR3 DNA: TGTGCCAGCAGCTTCCCCGGCAATGAGCAGTTCTTC
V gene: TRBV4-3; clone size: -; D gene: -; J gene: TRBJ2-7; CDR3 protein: CASSQEVVGKSYEQYF; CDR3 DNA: TGCGCCAGCAGCCAAGAGGTGGTCGGGAAGTCCTACGAGCAGTACTTC
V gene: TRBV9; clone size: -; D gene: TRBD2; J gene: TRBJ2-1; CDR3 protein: CASRTGTSPFYEQFF; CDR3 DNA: TGTGCCAGCAGGACTGGGACTAGCCCATTCTATGAGCAGTTCTTC
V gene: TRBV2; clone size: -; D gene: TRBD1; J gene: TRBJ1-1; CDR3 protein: CASSGGQGIQAFF; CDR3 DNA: TGTGCCAGCAGTGGGGGACAGGGTATTCAAGCTTTCTTT
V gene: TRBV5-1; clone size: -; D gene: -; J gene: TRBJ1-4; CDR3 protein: CASSLAGSGQMNEKLFF; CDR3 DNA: TGCGCCAGCAGCTTGGCCGGGTCAGGACAGATGAATGAAAAACTGTTTTTT
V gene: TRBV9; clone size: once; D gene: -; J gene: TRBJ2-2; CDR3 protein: CASNVEIYPTGELFF; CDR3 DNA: TGTGCCAGCAACGTCGAAATTTACCCTACCGGGGAGCTGTTTTTT
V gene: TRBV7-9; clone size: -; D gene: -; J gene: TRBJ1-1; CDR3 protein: CASSHSDGGGWTEAFF; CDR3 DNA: TGTGCCAGCAGCCACTCGGATGGTGGGGGGTGGACTGAAGCTTTCTTT
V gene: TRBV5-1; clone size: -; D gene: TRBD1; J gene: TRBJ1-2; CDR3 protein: CASSSPGHQGAYGYTF; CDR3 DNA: TGCGCCAGCAGCTCTCCGGGACACCAGGGGGCATATGGCTACACCTTC
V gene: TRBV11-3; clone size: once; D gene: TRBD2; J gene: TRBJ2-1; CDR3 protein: CASSLDRGSGRYNEQFF; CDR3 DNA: TGTGCCAGCAGCTTAGATCGGGGTAGCGGGAGGTACAATGAGCAGTTCTTC
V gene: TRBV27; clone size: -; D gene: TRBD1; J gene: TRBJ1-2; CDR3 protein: CASSSRTGGHTF; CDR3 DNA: TGTGCCAGCAGTTCAAGGACAGGGGGACACACCTTC
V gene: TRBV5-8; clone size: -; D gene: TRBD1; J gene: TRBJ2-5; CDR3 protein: CASSPGQGLETQYF; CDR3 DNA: TGTGCCAGCAGCCCCGGACAGGGACTGGAGACCCAGTACTTC
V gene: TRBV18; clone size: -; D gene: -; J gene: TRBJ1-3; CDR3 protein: CASSPRTLEVGNTIYF; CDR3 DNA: TGTGCCAGCTCACCAAGGACCTTGGAGGTTGGAAACACCATATATTTT
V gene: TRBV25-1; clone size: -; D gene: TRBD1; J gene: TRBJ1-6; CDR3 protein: CASKDRDRGSPLHF; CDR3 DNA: TGTGCCAGCAAAGACCGGGACAGGGGTTCACCCCTCCACTTT
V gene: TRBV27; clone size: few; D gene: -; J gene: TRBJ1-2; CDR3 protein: CASSLSTGYGYTF; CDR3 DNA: TGTGCCAGCAGTTTATCGACCGGCTATGGCTACACCTTC
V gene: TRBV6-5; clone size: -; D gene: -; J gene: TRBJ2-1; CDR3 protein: CASRFPGQNEQFF; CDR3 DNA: TGTGCCAGCAGGTTCCCCGGACAAAATGAGCAGTTCTTC
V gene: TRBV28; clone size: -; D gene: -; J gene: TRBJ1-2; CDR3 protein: CASSKTGWGENTF; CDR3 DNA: TGTGCCAGCAGCAAAACGGGGTGGGGAGAGAACACCTTC
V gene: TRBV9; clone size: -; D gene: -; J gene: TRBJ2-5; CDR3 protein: CASSVEGRGGETQYF; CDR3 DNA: TGTGCCAGCAGCGTAGAGGGCAGGGGAGGGGAGACCCAGTACTTC
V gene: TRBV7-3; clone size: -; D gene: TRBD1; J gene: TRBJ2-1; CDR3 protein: CASSKTGTGAYNEQFF; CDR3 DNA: TGTGCCAGCAGCAAGACCGGGACAGGGGCGTACAATGAGCAGTTCTTC
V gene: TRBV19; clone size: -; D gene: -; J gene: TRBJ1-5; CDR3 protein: CASSIEGYNQPQHF; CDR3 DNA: TGTGCCAGTAGTATAGAAGGGTACAATCAGCCCCAGCATTTT
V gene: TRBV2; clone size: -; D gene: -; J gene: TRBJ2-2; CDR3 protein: CASSQSGFYTGELFF; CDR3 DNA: TGTGCCAGCAGTCAGTCCGGTTTCTACACCGGGGAGCTGTTTTTT